The following is a TCR beta chain sequence with its context. CDR1 is SGHDT, CDR2 YYEEEE, per germline. Unmatched junction bases numbered 10, after V lost 4 bases and J lost 0 bases. This CDR3 spans 18 amino acids. Adults between about 18 and 95 years of age took part from about two dozen US areas. Measured with immunoSEQ multiplex PCR; TCRdb has only the in-frame clones, and not every one. The data show some 210,000 clones, around 81% seen once. This sample is part of a study of blood T cell repertoires in COVID-19. Across the whole study: The study drew acute and convalescent COVID-19 samples from the United States, Italy and Spain.

The V and J genes are TRBV5-6 and TRBJ1-6, with 7 bases fitting TRBD1. Material for sequencing was PBMCs or T cells enriched from blood (not recorded which). This TCR was recovered from a woman between 45 and 65 years old with acute COVID-19. The CDR3 loop is CASSALGTASSYNSPLHF. The CDR3 coding sequence is TGTGCCAGCAGCGCCCTCGGGACAGCGAGCTCCTATAATTCACCCCTCCACTTT.